The source of this T cell receptor (beta chain) is a study of T cell responses to AZD1222 COVID-19 vaccine. Looking at the study overall: Both about-4-week and about-12-week second-dose recipients were combined. Study-wide findings and caveats: Repertoire collection took place solely once the T cell response had peaked. With dominance at 160-218 and 743-854, vaccine-associated CD4 TCRs spanned spike. Unmutated variant regions are reportedly the target of nearly half of TCRs that are spike-specific.

Looked up from germline, CDR1 is MNHEY and CDR2 is SMNVEV (reference sequence). This CDR3 comprises 12 residues. Trimming pared 8 bases from V and 6 bases from J, leaving 12 bases between. The method was immunoSEQ multiplex PCR; TCRdb's version includes in-frame clones alone and lacks a portion of them. The sample records roughly 260,000 clones, more than 85% being singletons. Points on this clone: The antigen is undetermined.

The material sequenced was peripheral blood, taken on day 0 of AZD1222 vaccination. V usage is TRBV27 and J usage is TRBJ2-3; D unresolved. The receptor comes from an adult in good health. The CDR3 is CASGDAWDTQYF. The CDR3 DNA is TGTGCCAGCGGTGACGCTTGGGATACGCAGTATTTT.